What follows are 28 T cell receptor beta chains derived from one specimen sequenced in a study of pediatric ulcerative colitis. Produced via immunoSEQ multiplex PCR; TCRdb's table is partial and in-frame only. The sample has about 64,000 clones; just over 75% are singletons. Source material: blood. Receptors were obtained from a boy aged 10-17 years with moderate ulcerative colitis.

This rearrangement joins TRBV18 to TRBJ2-2, with 8 bases that match TRBD1. The V gene end was trimmed by 3 bases and the J gene end by 1 base; junction bases not matched to a gene: 4. In germline, CDR1 is KGHSH, CDR2 LQKENI. This CDR3 has 16 amino acids. The CDR3, as DNA: TGTGCCAGCTCACCTAGGACAGGGAGGAACACCGGGGAGCTGTTTTTT. Amino acid sequence: CASSPRTGRNTGELFF.

V is TRBV9 and J is TRBJ2-7; 8 positions agree with TRBD1. The junction had 10 bases not matched to a gene; V was cut back by 0 bases and J by 8 bases. CDR1 and CDR2 (germline): SGDLS, YYNGEE. CDR3 length equals 15 residues. CDR3 bases: TGTGCCAGCAGCGTAGCGGGACAGGTACCGGCCAAGCAGTACTTC. This encodes CASSVAGQVPAKQYF.

This clone appeared once. V usage is TRBV19 and J usage is TRBJ1-1; D not resolved. Germline assignment: CDR1 LNHDA and CDR2 SQIVND (reference sequence). This CDR3 spans 13 amino acids. The germline V and J ends were trimmed by 9 bases and 6 bases, with 17 bases remaining between them. CDR3 protein: CASSTAGRAEAFF. Here the CDR3 DNA reads TGTGCCAGCTCGACCGCGGGGAGGGCTGAAGCTTTCTTT. Full variable domain (outside the CDR3, taken from reference TRBV19 and TRBJ1-1): DGGITQSPKYLFRKEGQNVTLSCEQNLNHDAMYWYRQDPGQGLRLIYYSQIVNDFQKGDIAEGYSVSREKKESFPLTVTSAQKNPTAFYLCASSTAGRAEAFFGQGTRLTVV.

The V call is TRBV4-1, the J call TRBJ2-5; D may correspond to TRBD1 or TRBD2 (5 bases each). V was clipped by 1 base and J by 4 bases, with 10 bases between them. This CDR3 has 14 residues. Germline lookup yields CDR1 MGHRA and CDR2 YSYEKL. In nucleotides, the CDR3 is TGCGCCAGCAGCCAAGGAGGGACGAGAGAGACCCAGTACTTC. Its protein product is CASSQGGTRETQYF.

The V and J genes are TRBV20-1 and TRBJ1-1, with 8 bases that match TRBD1. This CDR3 spans 11 amino acids. Trimming took 7 bases from V and 6 from J; bases not matched to a gene: 4. The germline gives CDR1 DFQATT, CDR2 SNEGSKA (reference sequence). This CDR3 reads CSVDRGPEAFF. CDR3 sequence (DNA): TGCAGTGTCGACAGGGGACCTGAAGCTTTCTTT.

The rearrangement uses TRBV6-5 and TRBJ2-5; unclear D gene. This CDR3 comprises 14 residues. Germline CDR1 and CDR2: MNHEY and SVGAGI. V gave up 0 bases and J gave up 1 base, with 6 bases separating them. DNA of the CDR3: TGTGCCAGCAGTTACTCGACACCCCAAGAGACCCAGTACTTC. Translating it yields CASSYSTPQETQYF.

J is TRBJ2-6 and V is TRBV19; D may be TRBD1 (5 bases). V dropped 4 bases and J dropped 0 bases, with 13 bases sitting between them. There are 17 residues in the CDR3. In germline, CDR1 is LNHDA, CDR2 SQIVND (reference sequence). This CDR3 reads CASSKTATTSGANVLTF. For the CDR3, the DNA is TGTGCCAGTAGTAAGACAGCGACCACCTCTGGGGCCAACGTCCTGACTTTC. Based on the CDR3 plus reference TRBV19 and TRBJ2-6, the full variable domain is DGGITQSPKYLFRKEGQNVTLSCEQNLNHDAMYWYRQDPGQGLRLIYYSQIVNDFQKGDIAEGYSVSREKKESFPLTVTSAQKNPTAFYLCASSKTATTSGANVLTFGAGSRLTVL.

The J gene is TRBJ1-2, the V gene TRBV28; possible D gene TRBD1, 6 bases. Trimming left V 2 bases short and J 0 bases short, with 10 bases between. The CDR3 is made up of 15 amino acids. Germline V gives CDR1 MDHEN, CDR2 SYDVKM. CDR3 sequence: CASSLLRGSNYGYTF. In DNA, the CDR3 is TGTGCCAGCAGTTTACTAAGGGGGTCTAACTATGGCTACACCTTC.

The chain links TRBV28 to TRBJ1-5, with unresolved D. V shed 7 bases and J shed 4 bases, with 5 bases lying between them. The CDR3 sequence is 11 residues long. Germline CDR1 MDHEN, CDR2 SYDVKM. The CDR3 sequence is CASTSNQPQHF. CDR3 DNA: TGTGCCAGCACCTCGAATCAGCCCCAGCATTTT.

The chain uses TRBV13 and TRBJ2-4; D not certain. This CDR3 region has 14 residues. Germline loops: CDR1 PRHDT, CDR2 FYEKMQ (reference sequence). The V and J ends lost 4 bases and 1 base respectively, with 8 bases between them. In nucleotides, the CDR3 is TGTGCCAGCAGCTCCGGATTTGCCAAAAACATTCAGTACTTC. Translating it yields CASSSGFAKNIQYF.

V gene TRBV5-8 combines with J gene TRBJ2-2; TRBD1 is a possible D gene (5 bases). Deletions cut 0 bases from V and 1 base from J, with 7 bases between. Per germline, CDR1 SGHTS and CDR2 YDEGEE. The CDR3 totals 15 residues. In DNA, the CDR3 is TGTGCCAGCAGCTTGGGGACAATGAACACCGGGGAGCTGTTTTTT. This translates into CASSLGTMNTGELFF.

The chain links TRBV27 to TRBJ2-3; D is possibly TRBD1 (5 bases). Trimming left V 2 bases short and J 0 bases short, with 6 bases between. Per germline, CDR1 MNHEY and CDR2 SMNVEV (reference sequence). This CDR3 is built from 14 residues. The CDR3 region is CASSLTGSTDTQYF. The CDR3 bases are TGTGCCAGCAGTTTAACAGGTAGCACAGATACGCAGTATTTT.

This chain joins TRBV7-2 and TRBJ2-2; 9 nucleotides align to TRBD1. The germline V gene encodes CDR1 SGHTA and CDR2 FQGNSA. CDR3 length equals 19 residues. V lost 6 bases and J lost 2; bases outside the gene matches: 16. This CDR3 is CASSYTNTGGVRNTGELFF. The CDR3 DNA follows: TGTGCCAGCAGTTACACTAATACAGGGGGCGTAAGAAACACCGGGGAGCTGTTTTTT.

The V call is TRBV15, the J call TRBJ1-3, with 7 bases fitting TRBD1. Germline CDR1 reads LNHNV; CDR2 reads YYDKDF (reference sequence). The V segment lost 3 bases and the J segment 4 bases; nucleotides outside the gene matches: 9. The CDR3 length is 16 residues. The DNA for the CDR3 is TGTGCCACCAGCAGGGTCACAGGGGCCGCAGGAAACACCATATATTTT. It yields the protein CATSRVTGAAGNTIYF.

This clone was counted between two and nine times. This rearrangement joins TRBV5-4 to TRBJ1-1; the D gene is possibly TRBD1 (6 bases). Per the germline V gene, CDR1 is SGHNT and CDR2 is YYREEE (reference sequence). The CDR3 totals 12 residues. Trimming pared 4 bases from V and 5 bases from J, leaving 9 bases between. CDR3 nucleotides: TGTGCCAGCAGCCTCGGGACAACTGAAGCTTTCTTT. Amino acid sequence: CASSLGTTEAFF. The entire variable domain, with the rest obtained from reference TRBV5-4 and TRBJ1-1, is as follows: ETGVTQSPTHLIKTRGQQVTLRCSSQSGHNTVSWYQQALGQGPQFIFQYYREEENGRGNFPPRFSGLQFPNYSSELNVNALELDDSALYLCASSLGTTEAFFGQGTRLTVV.

The chain recombines TRBV5-1 with TRBJ1-2, with D possibly matching TRBD1 (6 bases). Looked up from germline, CDR1 is SGHRS and CDR2 is YFSETQ. This CDR3 spans 17 amino acids. Trimming removed 6 bases from V and 2 bases from J, with 23 bases in between. The CDR3 sequence is CASTPGVRSSYNYGYTF. The DNA of the CDR3 is TGCGCCAGCACCCCAGGGGTGCGTTCCTCATACAACTATGGCTACACCTTC.

As DNA, the CDR3 is TGTGCCAGCAGCTTGGGACAGGGGGCGCTTAATGAGCAGTTCTTC. It is translated as CASSLGQGALNEQFF. The V and J genes are TRBV7-6 and TRBJ2-1, with TRBD1 matching over 12 bases. The CDR3 consists of 15 residues. Germline V CDR1 and CDR2: SGHVS, FNYEAQ. V lost 3 bases to trimming and J lost 7 bases; unmatched junction nucleotides: 4. The complete variable domain, with remaining parts taken from reference TRBV7-6 and TRBJ2-1, reads GAGVSQSPRYKVTKRGQDVALRCDPISGHVSLYWYRQALGQGPEFLTYFNYEAQQDKSGLPNDRFSAERPEGSISTLTIQRTEQRDSAMYRCASSLGQGALNEQFFGPGTRLTVL.

CDR3 nucleotide sequence: TGTGCCAGCAGTTATCGGACAGGGATAAATGAAAAACTGTTTTTT. It encodes CASSYRTGINEKLFF. This chain connects TRBV6-5 to TRBJ1-4; TRBD1 agrees at 8 bases. The V and J ends lost 3 bases and 5 bases, in that order; junction bases with no gene match: 5. There are 15 residues in the CDR3. CDR1 is MNHEY, CDR2 SVGAGI, per germline.

The chain has TRBV18 and TRBJ2-7, with TRBD2 identical over 7 bases. This CDR3 comprises 16 residues. Trimming at V came to 4 bases and at J to 0 bases, leaving 9 bases not matched to a gene. Germline V lookup: CDR1 KGHSH, CDR2 LQKENI. CDR3 nucleotide sequence: TGTGCCAGCTCACAGCTCGCCGGGGGGAGCTCCTACGAGCAGTACTTC. It encodes CASSQLAGGSSYEQYF.

This chain connects TRBV4-1 to TRBJ1-2; D possibly corresponds to TRBD1 (5 bases). This CDR3 is 16 amino acids long. V gave up 3 bases and J gave up 4 bases, with 18 bases separating them. Looked up from germline, CDR1 is MGHRA and CDR2 is YSYEKL. The CDR3 region has the DNA TGCGCCAGCAGCCACGCCCGGACACTGGTCCCCTATGGCTACACCTTC. Residues: CASSHARTLVPYGYTF.

Of note for this clone: Additional DNA sequences in this sample encode the identical CDR3. The genes are TRBV9 and TRBJ2-5, with D perhaps matching TRBD1 or TRBD2 (5 bases each). V lost 0 bases, J lost 5 bases, and 11 bases lay in between. This CDR3 has 14 residues. Per the germline V gene, CDR1 is SGDLS and CDR2 is YYNGEE. CDR3 DNA sequence: TGTGCCAGCAGCGTAGAGGGAGAGGGGGAGACCCAGTACTTC. This translates into CASSVEGEGETQYF.

This rearrangement joins TRBV7-3 to TRBJ2-7; 8 bases match TRBD1. V was pared by 0 bases and J by 2 bases, with 6 bases of the junction left unmatched. Germline V CDR1 and CDR2: SGHTA, FQGTGA. The CDR3 totals 16 residues. As DNA, the CDR3 is TGTGCCAGCAGCTTAACGTCAGGGGGCTCCCCCTACGAGCAGTACTTC. Its translation is CASSLTSGGSPYEQYF.

As to this clone: Compared with germline, one end of the junction differs, possibly owing to a read error. This chain joins TRBV5-5 and TRBJ2-1; D is unclear. The CDR3 extends over 11 amino acids. Germline CDR1 reads SGHKS; CDR2 reads YYEKEE (reference sequence). Written as DNA, the CDR3 is TGTGCCAGCAGCCCGTACAACGAGCAGTTCTTC. Protein: CASSPYNEQFF.

The V call is TRBV5-1, the J call TRBJ2-5, with unresolved D. Germline CDR1 and CDR2: SGHRS and YFSETQ. There are 11 residues in the CDR3. The V end lost 2 bases, the J end lost 3 bases, and 2 bases lay between the germline ends. The CDR3 DNA follows: TGCGCCAGCAGCTTTAAAGAGACCCAGTACTTC. It encodes CASSFKETQYF.

The V call is TRBV11-2, the J call TRBJ2-7; D ambiguous. Trimming removed 4 bases from V and 7 bases from J, with 17 bases in between. Germline V gene lookup returns CDR1 SGHAT and CDR2 FQNNGV. CDR3 size: 14 residues. The CDR3 DNA sequence: TGTGCCAGCAGCTCAGACGTGGCAGGCCGGGAGCAGTACTTC. Translated: CASSSDVAGREQYF.

The rearrangement links TRBV11-3 to TRBJ1-4; D may be TRBD1 (6 bases). The CDR3 is 15 amino acids. Germline V lookup: CDR1 SGHNT, CDR2 YENEEA. With 2 bases removed from V and 8 bases from J, the gap between germline ends came to 15 bases. The CDR3 reads CASSLTGLGREKLFF. As DNA, the CDR3 is TGTGCCAGCAGCTTAACAGGGCTAGGGCGAGAAAAACTGTTTTTT. Complete variable domain (other parts from reference TRBV11-3 and TRBJ1-4): EAGVVQSPRYKIIEKKQPVAFWCNPISGHNTLYWYLQNLGQGPELLIRYENEEAVDDSQLPKDRFSAERLKGVDSTLKIQPAELGDSAVYLCASSLTGLGREKLFFGSGTQLSVL.

The sample holds a few counts of this clone. The CDR3 spells CSVLQGAWTEAFF. The CDR3 DNA reads as TGCAGCGTCTTACAGGGGGCCTGGACTGAAGCTTTCTTT. This sequence joins TRBV29-1 and TRBJ1-1; 9 bases are shared with TRBD1. CDR1 and CDR2 (germline): SQVTM, ANQGSEA. CDR3 length: 13 residues. V dropped 6 bases and J dropped 5; count of bases not matched to a gene: 7.

This chain connects TRBV5-1 to TRBJ1-1; D gene uncertain. Germline assignment: CDR1 SGHRS and CDR2 YFSETQ. V was trimmed by 0 bases and J by 7 bases, leaving 7 bases between them. This CDR3 spans 12 amino acids. The CDR3 DNA reads as TGCGCCAGCAGCTTGGCCGCAGGTGAAGCTTTCTTT. Amino acid sequence: CASSLAAGEAFF.